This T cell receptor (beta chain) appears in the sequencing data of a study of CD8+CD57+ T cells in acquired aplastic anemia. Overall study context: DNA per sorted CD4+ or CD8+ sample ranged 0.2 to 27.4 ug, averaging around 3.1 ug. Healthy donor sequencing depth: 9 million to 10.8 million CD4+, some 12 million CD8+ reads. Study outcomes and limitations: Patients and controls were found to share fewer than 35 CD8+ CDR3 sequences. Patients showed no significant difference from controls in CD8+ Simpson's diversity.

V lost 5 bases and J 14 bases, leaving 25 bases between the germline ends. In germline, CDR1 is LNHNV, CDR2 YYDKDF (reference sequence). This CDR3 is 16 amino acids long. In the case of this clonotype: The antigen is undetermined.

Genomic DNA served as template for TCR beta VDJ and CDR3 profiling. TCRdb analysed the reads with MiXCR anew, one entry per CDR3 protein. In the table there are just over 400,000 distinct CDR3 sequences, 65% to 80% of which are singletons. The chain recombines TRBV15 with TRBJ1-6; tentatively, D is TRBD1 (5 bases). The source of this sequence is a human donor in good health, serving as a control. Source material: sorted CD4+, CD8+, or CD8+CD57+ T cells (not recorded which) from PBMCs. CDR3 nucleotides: TGTGCCACCAGCCGAGTACTCGGGGACGGGGACGCGACCCTCCACTTT. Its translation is CATSRVLGDGDATLHF.